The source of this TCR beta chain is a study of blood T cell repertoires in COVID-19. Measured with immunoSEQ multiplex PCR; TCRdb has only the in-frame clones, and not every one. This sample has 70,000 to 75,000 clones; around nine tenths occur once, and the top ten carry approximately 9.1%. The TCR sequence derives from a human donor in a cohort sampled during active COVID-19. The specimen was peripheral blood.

CDR3 sequence (DNA): TGCAGCGTTGAGCCCCGACAGCACTCTGGAAACACCATATATTTT. Translation: CSVEPRQHSGNTIYF. The chain uses TRBV29-1 and TRBJ1-3, with D possibly matching TRBD1 (5 bases). Germline V gene data show CDR1 as SQVTM and CDR2 as ANQGSEA. The V gene lost 3 bases and the J gene lost 0 bases, with 12 bases spanning the gap. The CDR3 consists of 15 residues.